These 32 T cell receptor beta chains were sequenced from one sample in a study of blood T cell repertoires in COVID-19. Profiled with immunoSEQ multiplex PCR; TCRdb holds only in-frame clones, not every one. In the table there are over 130,000 clones, 76% of which are singletons. Sequenced material: peripheral blood. The receptors shown here come from a woman aged 80 or over with active or convalescent COVID-19.

This chain links TRBV30 with TRBJ2-5, with TRBD2 matching 7 bases. Germline assignment: CDR1 GTSNPN and CDR2 SVGIG (reference sequence). The CDR3 totals 15 residues. With 0 bases clipped from V and 5 bases from J, the junction kept 9 bases outside the gene matches. The CDR3 region is CAWSVRGGMSETQYF. In nucleotides, the CDR3 is TGTGCCTGGAGTGTACGGGGAGGGATGTCGGAGACCCAGTACTTC.

The chain combines TRBV9 with TRBJ1-3; TRBD1 is a possible D gene (5 bases). The CDR3 runs to 14 residues. Germline V gene data show CDR1 as SGDLS and CDR2 as YYNGEE. Trimming stripped 4 bases from V and 4 bases from J, with 12 bases between. Here the CDR3 reads CASSQQERGNTIYF. CDR3 nucleotide sequence: TGTGCCAGCAGCCAACAGGAAAGAGGAAACACCATATATTTT.

This clone was recorded a few times. The V and J genes are TRBV27 and TRBJ1-2; 7 bases are shared with TRBD1. The CDR3 is 14 amino acids. Trimming cost V 5 bases and J 1 base; bases outside gene matches: 4. CDR1 and CDR2 (germline): MNHEY, SMNVEV (reference sequence). CDR3 loop: CASSPRDSNYGYTF. The CDR3 region has the DNA TGTGCCAGCAGTCCCCGGGACAGTAACTATGGCTACACCTTC.

The table lists this clone with a count of one. The chain is built from TRBV6-5 and TRBJ2-1, with a weak D call TRBD2 (7 bases). CDR3 length: 13 residues. Trimming removed 7 bases at V and 12 bases at J, with 19 bases between. Germline CDR1 reads MNHEY; CDR2 reads SVGAGI. DNA for the CDR3: TGTGCCAGCACCCTAAAGGACGGGGGGCGGCAGTTCTTC. Protein: CASTLKDGGRQFF.

The chain carries TRBV28 and TRBJ2-4; 7 bases map to TRBD2. This CDR3 comprises 16 residues. Germline assignment: CDR1 MDHEN and CDR2 SYDVKM. The J segment lost 2 bases and the V segment lost 5 bases, leaving 9 bases of the junction unmatched. DNA for the CDR3: TGTGCCAGCAGTACCTGGGGCGGGGGTCCCAAAAACATTCAGTACTTC. It yields the protein CASSTWGGGPKNIQYF.

The CDR3 DNA follows: TGTGCCAGCAGCCTGGGGCCTAGCGGGAGCCTACAAGAGACCCAGTACTTC. It translates to CASSLGPSGSLQETQYF. This chain joins TRBV5-4 and TRBJ2-5; 10 nucleotides line up with TRBD2. V shed 4 bases, J shed 2 bases, and the junction held 11 bases outside the gene matches. In germline, CDR1 is SGHNT, CDR2 YYREEE (reference sequence). The CDR3 loop spans 17 amino acids.

The rearrangement uses TRBV28 and TRBJ2-3; tentatively, D is TRBD2 (7 bases). This CDR3 region has 17 residues. The V gene's germline CDR1 is MDHEN and CDR2 SYDVKM. V was clipped by 8 bases and J by 0 bases, with 21 bases between them. The CDR3 reads CASGIPSGGPSTDTQYF. CDR3 sequence (DNA): TGTGCCAGCGGAATCCCTTCGGGGGGCCCGAGCACAGATACGCAGTATTTT.

V and J are TRBV5-4 and TRBJ1-2; 7 bases are a match to TRBD1. The CDR3 has 17 residues. Germline V gene lookup returns CDR1 SGHNT and CDR2 YYREEE (reference sequence). V was clipped by 8 bases and J by 1 base; unmatched bases: 17. The CDR3 nucleotides read TGTGCCAGAATAAACATATGGACAGGCTATTTTAACTATGGCTACACCTTC. Encoded protein: CARINIWTGYFNYGYTF.

V gene TRBV19 combines with J gene TRBJ2-3; TRBD2 aligns across 16 bases. CDR3 length: 21 residues. V trimming: 4 bases; J trimming: 5 bases; junction bases outside the gene matches: 18. CDR1 is LNHDA and CDR2 is SQIVND in the germline V gene (reference sequence). The CDR3 loop reads CASSTRPGLAGGLRERDTQYF. As DNA, the CDR3 is TGTGCCAGTAGTACACGCCCGGGACTAGCGGGGGGGCTGCGTGAGAGAGATACGCAGTATTTT.

The genes are TRBV19 and TRBJ1-5; TRBD1 aligns across 10 bases. The length of the CDR3 is 16 residues. V lost 5 bases and J lost 0; bases outside the gene matches: 4. The V gene's germline CDR1 is LNHDA and CDR2 SQIVND (reference sequence). This chain's CDR3 is CASSGRDRGSNQPQHF. The CDR3, as DNA: TGTGCCAGTAGTGGCCGGGACAGGGGTAGCAATCAGCCCCAGCATTTT.

This chain uses TRBV27 with TRBJ1-2; 8 bases are a match to TRBD1. The CDR3 extends over 13 amino acids. V was clipped by 6 bases and J by 6 bases; unmatched bases: 6. The V gene's germline CDR1 is MNHEY and CDR2 SMNVEV (reference sequence). CDR3 residues: CASRQDRGDGYTF. The CDR3 DNA sequence: TGTGCCAGCAGACAAGACAGGGGCGATGGCTACACCTTC.

V and J are TRBV27 and TRBJ1-1; 9 nucleotides agree with TRBD1. The CDR3 totals 13 residues. Germline V gives CDR1 MNHEY, CDR2 SMNVEV (reference sequence). The V and J ends lost 5 bases and 5 bases, in that order; junction bases with no gene match: 3. CDR3 nucleotides: TGTGCCAGCAGTACAGGGGGCTCAACTGAAGCTTTCTTT. This encodes CASSTGGSTEAFF.

As for this clone: Just one base apart from a much larger clone, this may be a read error. The chain has TRBV18 and TRBJ1-5; 8 nucleotides line up with TRBD1. V gave up 3 bases and J gave up 7 bases; unmatched junction bases: 2. CDR3 length: 13 residues. Looked up from germline, CDR1 is KGHSH and CDR2 is LQKENI. The CDR3 sequence is CASSPDREQPQHF. CDR3 bases: TGTGCCAGCTCACCGGACAGGGAACAGCCCCAGCATTTT.

V and J are TRBV19 and TRBJ2-6, with TRBD1 as a possible D gene (6 bases). Germline V gives CDR1 LNHDA, CDR2 SQIVND (reference sequence). V was clipped by 7 bases and J by 0 bases, with 13 bases between them. This CDR3 region has 16 residues. The CDR3 sequence is CASNRDTISGANVLTF. For the CDR3, the DNA is TGTGCCAGTAACAGGGACACCATCTCTGGGGCCAACGTCCTGACTTTC.

This clone was seen only a few times. V gene TRBV7-9 combines with J gene TRBJ1-2; TRBD1 agrees at 8 bases. This CDR3 contains 15 residues. CDR1 and CDR2 (germline): SEHNR, FQNEAQ (reference sequence). J was trimmed by 5 bases and V by 5 bases; bases with no gene match: 10. CDR3 DNA sequence: TGTGCCAGCAGCCCGGGGGACAGGAACCTATATGGCTACACCTTC. Protein sequence: CASSPGDRNLYGYTF.

This chain links TRBV7-8 with TRBJ2-7; 11 bases match TRBD2. The CDR3 contains 18 residues. J gave up 4 bases and V 4 bases, and 15 bases lay outside the gene matches. Germline loops: CDR1 SGHVS, CDR2 FQNEAQ. Written as DNA, the CDR3 is TGTGCCAGCAGCTCCCGGCCAGGTAGCGGGGGGGCTCGGTACGAGCAGTACTTC. Translated, it gives CASSSRPGSGGARYEQYF.

The chain carries TRBV4-1 and TRBJ2-1; D perhaps matches TRBD2 (7 bases). Germline V lookup: CDR1 MGHRA, CDR2 YSYEKL. With 0 bases removed from V and 9 bases from J, the gap between germline ends came to 12 bases. This CDR3 has 14 residues. The CDR3 DNA reads as TGCGCCAGCAGCCAAGATTCGCGGGGGCTTGAGCAGTTCTTC. Translating it yields CASSQDSRGLEQFF.

The chain joins TRBV5-1 to TRBJ1-1; unclear D gene. In germline, CDR1 is SGHRS, CDR2 YFSETQ. V lost 4 bases and J 4 bases, leaving 14 bases between the germline ends. This CDR3 is built from 14 residues. The CDR3 DNA reads as TGCGCCAGCAGCCCGCTGCTGGAGGCCACTGAAGCTTTCTTT. This encodes CASSPLLEATEAFF.

The chain links TRBV12-3 or TRBV12-4 to TRBJ1-1, with 9 bases lining up with TRBD1. After removal of 5 bases from V and 6 bases from J, the junction contained 4 bases not matched to a gene. The CDR3 is 13 amino acids. The CDR3 loop is CASSRQGVPEAFF. The DNA for the CDR3 is TGTGCCAGCAGTAGACAGGGGGTCCCTGAAGCTTTCTTT.

The rearrangement links TRBV23-1 to TRBJ2-2; D unresolved. TRBV23-1 is classed as an ORF, of uncertain function. The CDR3 is 11 amino acids. Trimming stripped 6 bases from V and 7 bases from J, with 6 bases between. In nucleotides, the CDR3 is TGCGCCAGCAGGGTTAGCGGGGAGCTGTTTTTT. Its protein product is CASRVSGELFF.

The chain is built from TRBV19 and TRBJ1-1; 12 nucleotides agree with TRBD1. Germline V gives CDR1 LNHDA, CDR2 SQIVND (reference sequence). CDR3 length: 20 residues. The V and J ends lost 5 bases and 0 bases, in that order; junction bases with no gene match: 16. The CDR3 spells CASSLYWGQGAGKMNTEAFF. The CDR3 DNA is TGTGCCAGTAGTCTTTATTGGGGACAGGGGGCAGGCAAGATGAACACTGAAGCTTTCTTT.

This chain joins TRBV29-1 and TRBJ1-2, with D perhaps matching TRBD1 (5 bases). Germline loops: CDR1 SQVTM, CDR2 ANQGSEA. The CDR3 has 12 residues. V lost 6 bases and J 5 bases, leaving 13 bases between the germline ends. CDR3 sequence (DNA): TGCAGCGTCTGGGGGGGGGAATATGGCTACACCTTC. This gives the protein CSVWGGEYGYTF.

This chain joins TRBV7-6 and TRBJ1-4; 9 positions agree with TRBD1. There are 15 residues in the CDR3. J gave up 4 bases and V 5 bases, and 5 bases lay outside the gene matches. Germline values: CDR1 SGHVS, CDR2 FNYEAQ. The CDR3 DNA is TGTGCCAGCAGCGGGGGACAGGGCATTAATGAAAAACTGTTTTTT. Protein sequence: CASSGGQGINEKLFF.

This chain uses TRBV19 with TRBJ2-7, with TRBD1 matching 7 bases. This CDR3 contains 12 residues. Per the germline V gene, CDR1 is LNHDA and CDR2 is SQIVND (reference sequence). With V trimmed by 6 bases and J by 4 bases, 3 bases remained unmatched. CDR3 nucleotide sequence: TGTGCCAGTAGAGAACAGGGGTACGAGCAGTACTTC. This gives the protein CASREQGYEQYF.

The chain combines TRBV5-6 with TRBJ1-3; D is unclear. V lost 2 bases and J lost 5, with 17 bases in between. The CDR3 loop spans 16 amino acids. The germline V gene encodes CDR1 SGHDT and CDR2 YYEEEE. The CDR3 DNA follows: TGTGCCAGCAGCTTTCTCATCTGGGCAGAAAGAAACACCATATATTTT. Encoded protein: CASSFLIWAERNTIYF.

The V and J genes are TRBV19 and TRBJ2-3; 7 bases line up with TRBD1. Trimming removed 8 bases from V and 0 bases from J; junction bases left unmatched: 5. CDR3 size: 14 residues. Germline loops: CDR1 LNHDA, CDR2 SQIVND (reference sequence). The CDR3: CASVDRSSTDTQYF. The CDR3 coding sequence is TGTGCCAGTGTGGACAGGTCTAGCACAGATACGCAGTATTTT.

A single count supports this clone. This chain joins TRBV2 and TRBJ1-4; the D is unclear. With 6 bases removed from V and 2 bases from J, the gap between germline ends came to 10 bases. Germline-derived CDR1 and CDR2 are SNHLY and FYNNEI. This CDR3 comprises 14 residues. CDR3 amino acids: CASRSESTNEKLFF. The CDR3 DNA reads TGTGCCAGCAGATCGGAGAGTACTAATGAAAAACTGTTTTTT.

The chain is built from TRBV19 and TRBJ1-6; unclear D gene. This CDR3 contains 14 residues. Trimming pared 9 bases from V and 7 bases from J, leaving 16 bases between. Germline values: CDR1 LNHDA, CDR2 SQIVND (reference sequence). The CDR3 reads CASRRNDFNSPLHF. DNA of the CDR3: TGTGCCAGCCGGAGAAACGACTTCAATTCACCCCTCCACTTT.

The J gene is TRBJ2-7, the V gene TRBV10-3; 9 bases agree with TRBD1. The CDR3 runs to 14 residues. V shed 4 bases, J shed 3 bases, and the junction held 4 bases outside the gene matches. The germline V gene has CDR1 ENHRY and CDR2 SYGVKD. The CDR3 nucleotides read TGTGCCATCAGTGCCCCGGGACAGGGCTACGAGCAGTACTTC. It is translated as CAISAPGQGYEQYF.

This chain joins TRBV18 and TRBJ1-6, with 9 bases identical to TRBD1. Germline V CDR1 and CDR2: KGHSH, LQKENI. Losses at the gene ends were 3 bases for V and 9 bases for J; bases not matched to a gene: 9. The CDR3 totals 16 residues. The CDR3 here is CASSPPGQGSFSPLHF. The CDR3 DNA follows: TGTGCCAGCTCACCCCCGGGACAGGGTTCTTTTTCACCCCTCCACTTT.

The chain couples TRBV9 to TRBJ1-2; D remains ambiguous. The germline V and J ends were trimmed by 4 bases and 4 bases, with 11 bases remaining between them. The germline V gene has CDR1 SGDLS and CDR2 YYNGEE. The CDR3 totals 13 residues. For the CDR3, the DNA is TGTGCCAGCAGCATAGACACAACCTATGGCTACACCTTC. Protein: CASSIDTTYGYTF.

V gene TRBV28 combines with J gene TRBJ2-7; 8 bases match TRBD1. The CDR3 runs to 16 residues. The ends lost 6 bases at V and 4 bases at J; junction bases unmatched: 14. The germline gives CDR1 MDHEN, CDR2 SYDVKM. CDR3 amino acids: CASRRQGSFDRYEQYF. CDR3 coding DNA: TGTGCCAGCAGAAGACAGGGGAGCTTTGATAGGTACGAGCAGTACTTC.